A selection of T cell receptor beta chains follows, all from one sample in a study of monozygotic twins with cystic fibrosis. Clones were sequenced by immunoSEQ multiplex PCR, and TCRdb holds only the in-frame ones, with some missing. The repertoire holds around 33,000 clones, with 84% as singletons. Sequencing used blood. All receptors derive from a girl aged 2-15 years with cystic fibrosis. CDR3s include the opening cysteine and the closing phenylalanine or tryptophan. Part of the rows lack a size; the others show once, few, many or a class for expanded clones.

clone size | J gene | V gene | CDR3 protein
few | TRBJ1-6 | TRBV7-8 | CASSRDRGNSPLHF
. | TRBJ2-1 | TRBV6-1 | CASRQLAGGYNEQFF
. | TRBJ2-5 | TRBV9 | CASSLYGQQETQYF
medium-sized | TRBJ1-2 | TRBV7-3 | CASSLTCTGVNYGYTF
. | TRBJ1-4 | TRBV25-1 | CASSASGTGNEKLFF
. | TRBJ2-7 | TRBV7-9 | CASSLQGASYEQYF
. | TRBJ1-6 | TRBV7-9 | CASSLGQSYNSPLHF
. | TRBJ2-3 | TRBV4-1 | CASSWTSGGVTDTQYF
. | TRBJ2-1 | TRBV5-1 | CASSWGQGYSEQFF
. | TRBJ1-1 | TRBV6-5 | CASSWLLKAFAEAFF
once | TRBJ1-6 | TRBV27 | CASRVMWGIESPLHF
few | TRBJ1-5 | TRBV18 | CASSPPEGWPQHF
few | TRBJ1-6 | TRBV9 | CASSARDRPNSPLHF
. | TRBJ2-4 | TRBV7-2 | CASSLGGTKNIQYF
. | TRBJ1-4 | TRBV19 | CASKQGQSNEKLFF
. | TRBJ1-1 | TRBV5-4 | CASKRGLNTEAFF
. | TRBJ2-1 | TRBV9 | CASSVLSGELGEQFF
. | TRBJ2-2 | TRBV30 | CAWSPRTGELFF
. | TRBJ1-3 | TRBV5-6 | CASTPRASSGNTIYF
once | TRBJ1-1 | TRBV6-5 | CASKAGGTGRLRAFF
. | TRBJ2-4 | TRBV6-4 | CASRKVAKNIQYF
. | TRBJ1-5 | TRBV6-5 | CASSSEAGSPQHF
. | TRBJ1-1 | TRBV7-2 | CASSLEAGAYTEAFF
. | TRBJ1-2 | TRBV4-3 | CASSQDWAVSYGYTF
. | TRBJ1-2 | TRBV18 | CASSRSLGSYGYTF
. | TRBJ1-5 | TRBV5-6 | CASSLGGVYQPQHF
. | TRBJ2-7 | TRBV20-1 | CSARRDEQYF
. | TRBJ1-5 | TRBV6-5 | CASSYPRGPQHF
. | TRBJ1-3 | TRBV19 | CASAETGSGNTIYF
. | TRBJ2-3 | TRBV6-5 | CASSYSWTATDTQYF
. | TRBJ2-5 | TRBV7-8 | CASGRETQYF
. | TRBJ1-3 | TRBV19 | CASVFGNTIYF
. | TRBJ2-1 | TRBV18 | CASSPGTPYSYNEQFF
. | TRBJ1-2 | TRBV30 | CAWRAGGALSGYTF
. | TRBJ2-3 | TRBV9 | CASSVDPSGGVSDTQYF
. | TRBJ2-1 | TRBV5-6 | CASSLAMGTGLYNEQFF
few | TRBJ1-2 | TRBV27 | CASSLSIGQGYGYTF
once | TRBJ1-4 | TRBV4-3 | CASRQGTSYEKLFF
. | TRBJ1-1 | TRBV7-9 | CASSSRDSLNTEAFF
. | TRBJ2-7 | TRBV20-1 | CSARTPGEQYF
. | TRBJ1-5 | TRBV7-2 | CASSPRGDSPQHF
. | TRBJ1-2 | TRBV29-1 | CSVESPGQHLSYGYTF
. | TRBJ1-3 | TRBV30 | CALPVKRTDSGNTIYF
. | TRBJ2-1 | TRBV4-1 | CASSHQTAGTYNEQFF
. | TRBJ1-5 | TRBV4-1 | CASSQGTGLNQPQHF
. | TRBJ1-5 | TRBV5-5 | CASSLAGGGNQPQHF
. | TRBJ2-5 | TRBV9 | CASSVEGTSETQYF
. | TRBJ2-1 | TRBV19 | CASSPGRLASKYNEQFF